The clone carrying this T cell receptor beta chain was counted a single time. The record originates from a study of technical replicates of blood from a few donors. Measured with immunoSEQ multiplex PCR; TCRdb has only the in-frame clones, and not every one. The sample has around 79,000 clones; around 94% are singletons. V lost 2 bases to trimming and J lost 3 bases, with 11 bases between them. The germline gives CDR1 KGHSH, CDR2 LQKENI. This CDR3 comprises 14 residues. The V and J genes are TRBV18 and TRBJ2-7; D unresolved. Sequencing was performed on T cells isolated from PBMCs. The source of this sequence is a human donor in good health. CDR3 in amino acids: CASSPYSSSYEQYF. The CDR3 DNA follows: TGTGCCAGCTCACCATACAGCAGCAGCTACGAGCAGTACTTC.